This TCR beta chain was found in a study of T cell responses to AZD1222 COVID-19 vaccine (dated by TCRdb to the early 2020s). Study-wide context: A total of 233 trial participants underwent TCR sequencing, of whom some 210 received two doses of AZD1222 and 26 received two doses of the MenACWY control vaccine. Trial participants were enrolled by age into 18-55, 56-69 and 70-plus year subgroups, with about 150, 28 and 57 TCR-sequenced participants respectively.

The time point label, read with the paper, signifies: about 28 days (+/-7) after the second vaccine dose. AZD1222 recipients with second doses at about 4 weeks or about 12 weeks were pooled, because spike-specific TCR depth and breadth did not differ between schedules. The vaccinee samples were drawn from two UK trials, COV001 and COV002, one of which was a single-blind randomized controlled phase 2/3 trial testing AZD1222 (ChAdOx1 nCoV-19) in healthy adults. For TCRbeta chain sequencing, PBMC samples from trial participants were taken at day 0 and at day 28 after the second dose. The CDR3 regions of human TCRbeta chains were analyzed by immunosequencing. From the authors' description of their analysis: TCRs in the repertoires were compared against a reference library of SARS-CoV-2-specific TCRs that had been generated with the MIRA antigen-specificity platform. Breadth was defined as the fraction of unique TCRs that were SARS-CoV-2-associated. Depth was defined as the fraction of total T cells that were SARS-CoV-2-associated. Using the MIRA data, every spike-specific TCR was mapped to the spike region that the TCR reacted to and assigned to either a CD4 or a CD8 class. Log10-transformed breadth and depth values were compared by one-way ANOVA with Sidak's multiple comparisons tests. The table comes from immuneACCESS by way of TCRdb, which keeps in-frame sequences with V and J called. Part of the clones is missing from these tables; in studies checked, under half for an unresolved V gene and the rest for unknown reasons. Clonal size and the V and J genes are those of that table, whereas D and trimming came from the DNA. For this sample there are 180,000 or so clones; about nine tenths appear just once. Clones ranked in the top ten supply more than 1.5% of the sample.

Note on this clone: What antigen it recognizes has not been identified. Within one base of it there is no much larger clone, and no base qualities were kept.

Beyond this particular receptor, the publication reports: Participants were mostly white British and included more females than males, and it was suggested by the authors that clonal diversity may have been underestimated. Vaccine-associated CD4 TCRs spanned the whole spike protein, with dominant responses in regions 160-218 and 743-854. Reportedly, almost half of the unique spike-specific TCRs recognized epitopes lying outside the regions that are mutated in the B.1.351 and B.1.1.7 variants. In the small 56-69-year group, the increase in depth fell short of significance, most likely because of low power. Because no samples from the day 14 peak response were available, repertoires could be characterized only after the peak T cell response. Conclusions about previously exposed vaccinees are limited because only five or six AZD1222 recipients were SARS-CoV-2 seropositive at baseline. A significant rise in spike-specific TCR breadth and depth was observed after two AZD1222 doses relative to day 0 and relative to MenACWY recipients.

The germline V end is reduced by 11 bases and the J end by 4 bases; junction bases left unmatched: 4. The CDR3 sequence holds 11 residues, the cysteine and phenylalanine included. Just CDR3 DNA is preserved here, 33 bases in frame from base 1. Sequences SGHTA (CDR1) and FQGTGA (CDR2) are obtained from the germline V gene. The clonotype was recovered from an adult who received the AZD1222 COVID-19 vaccine. The source material was peripheral blood, sampled 28 days after the second AZD1222 dose. Recombination joined TRBV7-3 with TRBJ1-2; 7 middle bases align to TRBD1. Here the CDR3 is given as CAPGQVYGYTF. The nucleotide sequence reads TGTGCCCCTGGACAGGTCTATGGCTACACCTTC.